The text below deals with one TCR beta chain. Germline lookup yields CDR1 SGHRS and CDR2 YFSETQ. This CDR3 is built from 15 residues. V gave up 0 bases and J gave up 7 bases, with 14 bases separating them. Source study methods: The assay estimated nucleated cells by amplifying reference gene primers. Libraries were prepared by immunoSEQ multiplex PCR; TCRdb keeps only in-frame clonotypes and omits some of them. From that table come the V and J calls and clone size; the DNA was used to work out D and trimming. Of under 300,000 clones listed, approximately 87% are singletons. The data were obtained in a study of blood T cell repertoires in COVID-19.

The chain employs TRBV5-1 and TRBJ2-1, with D uncertain. Sequenced: peripheral blood. The source of this sequence is a woman aged 25-40 years with COVID-19, enrolled during active disease. The CDR3 sequence: CASSLVGAPGNEQFF. The CDR3 DNA follows: TGCGCCAGCAGCTTGGTCGGTGCGCCCGGGAATGAGCAGTTCTTC.